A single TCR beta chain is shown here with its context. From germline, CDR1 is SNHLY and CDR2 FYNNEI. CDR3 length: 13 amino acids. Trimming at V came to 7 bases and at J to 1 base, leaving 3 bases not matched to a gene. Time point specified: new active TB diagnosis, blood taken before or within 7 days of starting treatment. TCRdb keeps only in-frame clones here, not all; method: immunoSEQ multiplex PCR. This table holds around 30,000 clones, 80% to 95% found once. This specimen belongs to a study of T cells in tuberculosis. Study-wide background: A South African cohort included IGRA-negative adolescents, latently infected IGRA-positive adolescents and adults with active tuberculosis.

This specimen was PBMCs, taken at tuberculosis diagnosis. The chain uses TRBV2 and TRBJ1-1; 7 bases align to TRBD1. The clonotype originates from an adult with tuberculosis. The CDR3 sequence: CASIRDRNTEAFF. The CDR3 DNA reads TGTGCCAGCATTAGGGACAGGAACACTGAAGCTTTCTTT.